The present T cell receptor beta chain was sequenced within a study of blood T cell repertoires in COVID-19. For the study at large: The study drew acute and convalescent COVID-19 samples from the United States, Italy and Spain. The cDNA or gDNA used as material had been derived from T cells, B-cell-depleted T cells, or PBMCs.

CDR3 length equals 16 residues. Germline V gives CDR1 SGHRS, CDR2 YFSETQ. Losses at the gene ends were 2 bases for V and 1 base for J; bases not matched to a gene: 6. Source study methods: Counts of nucleated cells, estimated from reference gene primer amplification, were obtained. The table came from immunoSEQ multiplex PCR; TCRdb's copy has only in-frame clones and leaves some out. V, J and clone size derive from that table, while D and trimming were established from the DNA sequence. Of 200,000 to 250,000 clones listed, roughly nine tenths are singletons. The sample taken for sequencing was peripheral blood. The V gene is TRBV5-1, the J gene TRBJ2-7; 10 nucleotides line up with TRBD2. The TCR was taken from a man in his fifties or sixties with acute or convalescent COVID-19. CDR3 sequence (DNA): TGCGCCAGCAGCTTTATCCTAGCGGGGGAATCCTACGAGCAGTACTTC. This gives the protein CASSFILAGESYEQYF.